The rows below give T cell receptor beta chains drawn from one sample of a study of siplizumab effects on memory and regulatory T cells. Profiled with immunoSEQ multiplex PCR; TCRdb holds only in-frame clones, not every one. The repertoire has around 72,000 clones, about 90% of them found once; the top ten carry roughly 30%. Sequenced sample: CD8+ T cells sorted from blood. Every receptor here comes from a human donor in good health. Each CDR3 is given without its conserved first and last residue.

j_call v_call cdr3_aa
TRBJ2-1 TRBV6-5 ASSSAGNYNEQF
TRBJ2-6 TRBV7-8 ASSLYPREQVTNVLT
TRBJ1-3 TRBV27 ASSPTGTRRFSSGNTIY
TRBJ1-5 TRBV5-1 ASSLIVQGNQPQH
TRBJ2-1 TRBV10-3 AISESIAGSYNEQF
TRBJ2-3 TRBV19 ASSTGTRGENTQY
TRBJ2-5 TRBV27 ASSPQTVKEREETQY
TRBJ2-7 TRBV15 ATSTAPPTKGGNYEQY
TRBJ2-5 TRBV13 ASSLVSGETQY
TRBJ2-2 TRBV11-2 ASRLAGDMELF
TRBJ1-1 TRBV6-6 ASSYVMNTEAF
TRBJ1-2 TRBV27 ASSQTGYGYT
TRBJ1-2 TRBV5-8 ASSLTGPYGYT
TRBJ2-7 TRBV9 ASSEQGFSYEQY
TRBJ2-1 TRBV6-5 ASSYSSGEIYNEQF
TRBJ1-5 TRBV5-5 ASSLEGQYSNQPQH
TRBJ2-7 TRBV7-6 ASSSELRTSGGSYEQY
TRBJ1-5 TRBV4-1 ASSQEPGTGGGDQPQH
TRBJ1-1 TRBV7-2 ASSLAAVNTEAF
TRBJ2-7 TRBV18 ASSLPTGSSHYEQY
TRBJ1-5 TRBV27 ASSFSSYQPQH
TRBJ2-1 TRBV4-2 ASSPGLAGDLDEQF
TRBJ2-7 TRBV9 ASSVLDNPSNEQY
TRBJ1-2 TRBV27 ASSPSGNYGYT
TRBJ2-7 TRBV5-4 AGQGEIYEQY
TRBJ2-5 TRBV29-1 SVEGQYHQETQY
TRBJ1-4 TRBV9 ASSAAPGQEKLF
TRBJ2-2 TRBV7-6 ASSLGQGAVWSGELF
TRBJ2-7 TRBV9 ASSWDSAYEQY
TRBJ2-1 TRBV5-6 ASSLGGGTRGYNEQF
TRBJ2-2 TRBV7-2 ASSSTGGLAANTGELF
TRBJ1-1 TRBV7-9 ASSLGLGTEAF
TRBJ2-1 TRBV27 ASSLGLHLNEQF
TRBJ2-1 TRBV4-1 ASSQDLGGGGWQF
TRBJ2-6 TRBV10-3 AISEAGVLTGANVLT
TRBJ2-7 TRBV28 ASREGLSSSYEQY
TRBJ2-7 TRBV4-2 ASSPDLDYEQY
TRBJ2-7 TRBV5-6 ASSYLYRGQGAYEQY
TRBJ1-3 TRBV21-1 ASSKVNRGQVPFSGNTIY
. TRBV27 ASSFAVGYEQY
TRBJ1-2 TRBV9 ASSGGSWRGGYT
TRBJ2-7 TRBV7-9 ASSFPGTDSYEQY
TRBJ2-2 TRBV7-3 ASSLGIGGELF
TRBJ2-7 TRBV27 ASSSTGMTATYEQY
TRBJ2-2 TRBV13 ASSLEGRVDGELF
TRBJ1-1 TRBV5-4 ASSPVGDTEAF
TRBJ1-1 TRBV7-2 ASSGGGSGTEAF
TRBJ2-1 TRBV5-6 ASSLGQGGNEQF
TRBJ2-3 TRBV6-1 ASSETGTDTQY